These 15 T cell receptor beta chains were sequenced from one sample in a study of identical twins. TCRdb recomputed calls from the 5' RACE reads with MiXCR, one row per CDR3 protein. The repertoire holds 700,000 or so distinct CDR3 sequences, with 8.6% as singletons. In addition, the sample was reused for a study of yellow fever vaccine responses in identical twins.

What was sequenced was PBMCs. These receptors came from a woman aged 18 to 35 in good health.

The CDR3 DNA follows: TGTGCCACCAGCGGAGGGGGGACAGGGGGTTCCCAAGAGACCCAGTACTTC. Its translation: CATSGGGTGGSQETQYF. The gene calls are TRBV15 and TRBJ2-5; 11 nucleotides match TRBD1. There are 17 residues in the CDR3. V lost 5 bases and J lost 1; bases outside the gene matches: 9. Germline V gene data show CDR1 as LNHNV and CDR2 as YYDKDF (reference sequence).

This clonotype has a handful of counts. The rearrangement uses TRBV29-1 and TRBJ2-7; D is undetermined. The CDR3 is 10 amino acids. Trimming left V 6 bases short and J 4 bases short, with 7 bases between. From germline, CDR1 is SQVTM and CDR2 ANQGSEA. This CDR3 is CSVGTYEQYF. The DNA of the CDR3 is TGCAGCGTCGGTACATACGAGCAGTACTTC.

The rearrangement joins TRBV4-1 to TRBJ1-1, with D tentatively TRBD1 (6 bases). The CDR3 totals 15 residues. Germline V lookup: CDR1 MGHRA, CDR2 YSYEKL. The ends were cut back, 1 base at V and 4 bases at J, with 13 bases in the middle. The CDR3: CASSQGQDPATEAFF. For the CDR3, the DNA is TGCGCCAGCAGCCAAGGACAGGACCCGGCCACTGAAGCTTTCTTT.

The rearrangement uses TRBV10-3 and TRBJ1-4; TRBD1 aligns across 8 bases. Trimming took 3 bases from V and 4 from J; bases not matched to a gene: 10. The CDR3 is 17 amino acids. Germline CDR1 reads ENHRY; CDR2 reads SYGVKD. The CDR3 spells CAISESAGGIGNEKLFF. The DNA for the CDR3 is TGTGCCATCAGTGAATCAGCAGGGGGCATCGGTAATGAAAAACTGTTTTTT.

This clonotype was found a few times. This chain joins TRBV9 and TRBJ2-7; TRBD1 matches 9 bases. This CDR3 spans 14 amino acids. Germline V gives CDR1 SGDLS, CDR2 YYNGEE. The V and J ends lost 4 bases and 5 bases, in that order; junction bases with no gene match: 7. DNA of the CDR3: TGTGCCAGCAGCCCGGGGGACAGGGCCCACGAGCAGTACTTC. Amino acid sequence: CASSPGDRAHEQYF.

This chain links TRBV6-1 with TRBJ2-4, with D possibly being TRBD2 (7 bases). The germline V gene encodes CDR1 MNHNS and CDR2 SASEGT. The CDR3 length is 14 residues. V gave up 6 bases and J gave up 5 bases, with 14 bases separating them. CDR3 region: CASSLRGGENIQYF. The DNA of the CDR3 is TGTGCCAGCAGCCTGAGGGGGGGTGAAAACATTCAGTACTTC.

V is TRBV6-1 and J is TRBJ2-1; tentative D call: TRBD2 (6 bases). Trimming removed 6 bases from V and 6 bases from J, with 18 bases in between. The CDR3 spans 15 residues. Germline loops: CDR1 MNHNS, CDR2 SASEGT. CDR3 in DNA: TGTGCCAGCAGCCTTCCGGCGGGATCGGGCAATGAGCAGTTCTTC. It translates to CASSLPAGSGNEQFF.

Regarding this clonotype: A much larger clone differs by one base, so this may be a read error. The chain couples TRBV5-1 to TRBJ1-4, with TRBD1 as a possible D gene (6 bases). CDR3 length: 14 amino acids. Germline CDR1 and CDR2: SGHRS and YFSETQ. The CDR3 sequence is CASSPQGTNEKLYF. Here the CDR3 DNA reads TGCGCCAGCAGCCCACAGGGAACTAATGAAAAACTGTATTTT.

This clonotype appeared many times. The J gene is TRBJ2-1, the V gene TRBV18, with TRBD1 matching over 7 bases. CDR3 length: 15 amino acids. With V trimmed by 3 bases and J by 10 bases, 12 bases remained unmatched. Germline loops: CDR1 KGHSH, CDR2 LQKENI. The chain's CDR3 is CASSPRDSTSSEQFF. The CDR3 DNA sequence: TGTGCCAGCTCACCCAGGGACAGTACCTCATCGGAGCAGTTCTTC.

The V call is TRBV7-2, the J call TRBJ2-1; D gene uncertain. This CDR3 is 15 amino acids long. CDR1 and CDR2 (germline): SGHTA, FQGNSA. V lost 1 base and J lost 0, with 7 bases in between. CDR3 bases: TGTGCCAGCAGCTTAGTCGGCCCCTCCTACAATGAGCAGTTCTTC. Protein product: CASSLVGPSYNEQFF. The variable domain in full, with the rest retrieved from reference TRBV7-2 and TRBJ2-1, is GAGVSQSPSNKVTEKGKDVELRCDPISGHTALYWYRQSLGQGLEFLIYFQGNSAPDKSGLPSDRFSAERTGGSVSTLTIQRTQQEDSAVYLCASSLVGPSYNEQFFGPGTRLTVL.

This clonotype came up a few times. The rearrangement links TRBV7-9 to TRBJ2-5; D may be TRBD2 (7 bases). Trimming removed 4 bases at V and 2 bases at J, with 20 bases between. Germline CDR1 reads SEHNR; CDR2 reads FQNEAQ (reference sequence). This CDR3 is 17 amino acids long. This chain's CDR3 is CASSYLAAGTNQETQYF. As DNA, the CDR3 is TGTGCCAGCAGCTATTTGGCAGCGGGGACAAATCAAGAGACCCAGTACTTC.

This clonotype was counted only a few times. This sequence joins TRBV7-2 and TRBJ2-1, with a possible D match to TRBD2 (5 bases). Trimming removed 5 bases at V and 0 bases at J, with 14 bases between. The CDR3 loop spans 16 amino acids. The germline V gene encodes CDR1 SGHTA and CDR2 FQGNSA. CDR3 protein: CASSRETLNSYNEQFF. The CDR3, as DNA: TGTGCCAGCAGCCGGGAAACATTGAACTCCTACAATGAGCAGTTCTTC.

This clonotype appeared a few times. The chain carries TRBV29-1 and TRBJ2-2; D not resolved. The ends were cut back, 2 bases at V and 4 bases at J, with 8 bases in the middle. CDR1 is SQVTM, CDR2 ANQGSEA, per germline. The CDR3 totals 13 residues. The DNA for the CDR3 is TGCAGCGTTGAACGCCCGTCCACCGGGGAGCTGTTTTTT. Amino acid sequence: CSVERPSTGELFF.

This clonotype appeared a few times. This rearrangement joins TRBV20-1 to TRBJ1-6; D gene uncertain. The length of the CDR3 is 15 residues. CDR1 and CDR2 (germline): DFQATT, SNEGSKA (reference sequence). Trimming took off 2 bases at V and 6 bases at J, with 14 bases between the two ends. CDR3 bases: TGCAGTGCTAGACCGACCGGGCCGATTAATTCACCCCTCCACTTT. Amino acid sequence: CSARPTGPINSPLHF.

The V call is TRBV2, the J call TRBJ2-7; D not certain. V was cut by 8 bases and J by 7 bases, with 27 bases left in between. This CDR3 has 16 amino acids. Germline values: CDR1 SNHLY, CDR2 FYNNEI. DNA for the CDR3: TGTGCCAGCTCCACCCCGGCAGGAGAGGTTTCGCGGGAGCAGTACTTC. Translating it yields CASSTPAGEVSREQYF.